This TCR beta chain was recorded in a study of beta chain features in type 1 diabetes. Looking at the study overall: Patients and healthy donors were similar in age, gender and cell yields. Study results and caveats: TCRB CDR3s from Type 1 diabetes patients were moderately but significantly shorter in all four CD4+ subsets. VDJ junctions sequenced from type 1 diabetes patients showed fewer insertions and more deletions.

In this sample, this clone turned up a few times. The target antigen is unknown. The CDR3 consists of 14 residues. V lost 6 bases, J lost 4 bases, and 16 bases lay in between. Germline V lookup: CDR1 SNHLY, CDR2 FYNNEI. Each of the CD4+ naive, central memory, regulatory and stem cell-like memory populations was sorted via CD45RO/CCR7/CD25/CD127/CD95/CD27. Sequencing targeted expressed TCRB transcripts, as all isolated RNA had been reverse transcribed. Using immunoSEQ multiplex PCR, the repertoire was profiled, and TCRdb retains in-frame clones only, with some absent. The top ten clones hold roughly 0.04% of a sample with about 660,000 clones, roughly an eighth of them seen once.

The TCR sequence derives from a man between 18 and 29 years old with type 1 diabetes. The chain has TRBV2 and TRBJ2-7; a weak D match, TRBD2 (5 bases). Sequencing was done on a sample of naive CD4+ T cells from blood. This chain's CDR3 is CASSETPTGYEQYF. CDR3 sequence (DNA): TGTGCCAGCAGCGAAACACCGACGGGATACGAGCAGTACTTC.